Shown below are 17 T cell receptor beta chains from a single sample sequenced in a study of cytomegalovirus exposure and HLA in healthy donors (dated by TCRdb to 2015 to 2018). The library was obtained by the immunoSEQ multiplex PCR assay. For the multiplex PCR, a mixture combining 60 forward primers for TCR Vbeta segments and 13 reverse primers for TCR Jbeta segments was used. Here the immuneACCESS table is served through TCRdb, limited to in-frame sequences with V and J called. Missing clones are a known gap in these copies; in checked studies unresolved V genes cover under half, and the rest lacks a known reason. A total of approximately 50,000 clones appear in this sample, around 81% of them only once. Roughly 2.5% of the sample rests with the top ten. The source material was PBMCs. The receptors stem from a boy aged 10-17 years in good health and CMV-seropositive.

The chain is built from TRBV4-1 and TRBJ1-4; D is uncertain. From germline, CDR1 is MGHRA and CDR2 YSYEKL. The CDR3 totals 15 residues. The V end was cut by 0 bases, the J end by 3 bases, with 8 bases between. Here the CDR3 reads CASSQEAASNEKLFF. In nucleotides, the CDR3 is TGCGCCAGCAGCCAAGAAGCAGCGTCTAATGAAAAACTGTTTTTT.

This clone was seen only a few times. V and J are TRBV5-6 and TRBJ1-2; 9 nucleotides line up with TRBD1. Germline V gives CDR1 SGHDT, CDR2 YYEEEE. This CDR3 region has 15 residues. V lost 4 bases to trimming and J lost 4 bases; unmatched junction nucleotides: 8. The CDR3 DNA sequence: TGTGCCAGCAGCCCCGGGACAGGGAGCTTCTATGGCTACACCTTC. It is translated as CASSPGTGSFYGYTF.

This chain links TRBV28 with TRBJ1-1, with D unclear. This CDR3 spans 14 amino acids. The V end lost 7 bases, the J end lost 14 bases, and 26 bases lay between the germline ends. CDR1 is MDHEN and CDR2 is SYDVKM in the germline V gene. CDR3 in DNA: TGTGCCAGCACCGCACAATCCCCCCTTTTGAATGTGTTCTTT. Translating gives CASTAQSPLLNVFF.

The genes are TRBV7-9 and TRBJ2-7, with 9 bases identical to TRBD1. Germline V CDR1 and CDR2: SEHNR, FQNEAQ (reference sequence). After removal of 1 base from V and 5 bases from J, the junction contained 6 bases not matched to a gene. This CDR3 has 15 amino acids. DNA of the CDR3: TGTGCCAGCAGCTTAGTGGGACAGGGTCCCCACGAGCAGTACTTC. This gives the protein CASSLVGQGPHEQYF. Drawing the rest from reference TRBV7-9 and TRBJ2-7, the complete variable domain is DTGVSQNPRHKITKRGQNVTFRCDPISEHNRLYWYRQTLGQGPEFLTYFQNEAQLEKSRLLSDRFSAERPKGSFSTLEIQRTEQGDSAMYLCASSLVGQGPHEQYFGPGTRLTVT.

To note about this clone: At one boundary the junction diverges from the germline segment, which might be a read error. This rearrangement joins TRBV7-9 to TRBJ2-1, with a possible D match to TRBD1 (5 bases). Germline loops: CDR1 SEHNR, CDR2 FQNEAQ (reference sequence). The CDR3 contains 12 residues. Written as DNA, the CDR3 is TGTGCCAGCAGCTTAAGGGGTAATGGGCAGTTCTTC. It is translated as CASSLRGNGQFF.

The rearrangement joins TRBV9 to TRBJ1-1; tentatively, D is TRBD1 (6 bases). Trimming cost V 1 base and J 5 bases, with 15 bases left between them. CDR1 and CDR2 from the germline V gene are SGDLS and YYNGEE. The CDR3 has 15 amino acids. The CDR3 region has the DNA TGTGCCAGCAGCGTATCTGGACAGTCGGTGACTGAAGCTTTCTTT. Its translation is CASSVSGQSVTEAFF.

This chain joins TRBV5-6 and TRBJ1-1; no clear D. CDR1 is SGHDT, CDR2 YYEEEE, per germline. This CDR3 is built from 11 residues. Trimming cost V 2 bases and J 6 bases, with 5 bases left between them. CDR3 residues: CASSFLSEAFF. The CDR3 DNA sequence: TGTGCCAGCAGCTTTCTGTCTGAAGCTTTCTTT.

As DNA, the CDR3 is TGTGCCAGCGGCCCCCAGATATTAACGGGGGAGCAGTACTTC. Amino acids: CASGPQILTGEQYF. The chain couples TRBV7-8 to TRBJ2-7, with a possible D match to TRBD2 (5 bases). The ends were cut back, 8 bases at V and 7 bases at J, with 21 bases in the middle. The CDR3 sequence is 14 residues long. Looked up from germline, CDR1 is SGHVS and CDR2 is FQNEAQ.

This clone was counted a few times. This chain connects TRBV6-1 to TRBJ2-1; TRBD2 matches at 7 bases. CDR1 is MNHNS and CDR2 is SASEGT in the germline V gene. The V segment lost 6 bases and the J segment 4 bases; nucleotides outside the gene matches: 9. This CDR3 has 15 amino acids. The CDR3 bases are TGTGCCAGCAGCGATACTAGCGCCCCTTACAATGAGCAGTTCTTC. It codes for CASSDTSAPYNEQFF.

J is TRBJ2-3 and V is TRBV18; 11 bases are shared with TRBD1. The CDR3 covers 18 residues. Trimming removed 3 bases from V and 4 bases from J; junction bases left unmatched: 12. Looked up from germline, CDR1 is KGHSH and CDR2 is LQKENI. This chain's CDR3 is CASSPFVVGTGGADTQYF. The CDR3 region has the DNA TGTGCCAGCTCACCGTTTGTCGTCGGGACAGGGGGAGCAGATACGCAGTATTTT.

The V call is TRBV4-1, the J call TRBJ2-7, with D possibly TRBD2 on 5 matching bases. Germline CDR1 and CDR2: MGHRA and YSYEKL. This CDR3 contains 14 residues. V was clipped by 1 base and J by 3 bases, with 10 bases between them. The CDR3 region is CASSQGKGLYEQYF. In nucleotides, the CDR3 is TGCGCCAGCAGCCAAGGAAAAGGACTCTACGAGCAGTACTTC.

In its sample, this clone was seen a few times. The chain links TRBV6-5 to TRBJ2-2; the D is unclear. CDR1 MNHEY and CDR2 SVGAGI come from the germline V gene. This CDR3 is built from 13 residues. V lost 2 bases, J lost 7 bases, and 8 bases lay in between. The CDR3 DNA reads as TGTGCCAGCAGTTACGGGCTTTACGGGGAGCTGTTTTTT. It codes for CASSYGLYGELFF.

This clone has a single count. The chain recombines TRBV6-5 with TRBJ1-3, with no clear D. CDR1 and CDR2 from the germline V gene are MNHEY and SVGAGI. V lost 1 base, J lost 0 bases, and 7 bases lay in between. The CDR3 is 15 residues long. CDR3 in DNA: TGTGCCAGCAGTTACTACGCGGACTCTGGAAACACCATATATTTT. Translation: CASSYYADSGNTIYF.

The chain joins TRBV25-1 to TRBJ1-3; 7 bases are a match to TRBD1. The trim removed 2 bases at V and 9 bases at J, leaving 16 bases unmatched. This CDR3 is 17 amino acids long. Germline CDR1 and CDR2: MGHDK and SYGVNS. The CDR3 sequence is CASSEKGGQVGGGTIYF. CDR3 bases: TGTGCCAGCAGTGAAAAGGGAGGACAGGTCGGTGGAGGCACCATATATTTT.

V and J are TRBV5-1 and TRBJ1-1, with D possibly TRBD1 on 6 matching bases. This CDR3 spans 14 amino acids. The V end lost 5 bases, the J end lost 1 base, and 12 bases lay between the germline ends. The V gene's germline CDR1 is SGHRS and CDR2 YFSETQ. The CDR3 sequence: CASRQGGANTEAFF. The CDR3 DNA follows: TGCGCCAGCAGACAAGGGGGGGCGAACACTGAAGCTTTCTTT. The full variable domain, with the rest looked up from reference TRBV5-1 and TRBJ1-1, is KAGVTQTPRYLIKTRGQQVTLSCSPISGHRSVSWYQQTPGQGLQFLFEYFSETQRNKGNFPGRFSGRQFSNSRSEMNVSTLELGDSALYLCASRQGGANTEAFFGQGTRLTVV.

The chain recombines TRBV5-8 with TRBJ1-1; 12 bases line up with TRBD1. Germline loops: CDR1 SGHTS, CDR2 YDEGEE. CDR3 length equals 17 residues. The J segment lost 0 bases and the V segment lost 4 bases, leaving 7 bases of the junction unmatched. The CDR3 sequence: CASSLRGQGAMNTEAFF. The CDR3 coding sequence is TGTGCCAGCAGCCTCCGGGGACAGGGGGCGATGAACACTGAAGCTTTCTTT.

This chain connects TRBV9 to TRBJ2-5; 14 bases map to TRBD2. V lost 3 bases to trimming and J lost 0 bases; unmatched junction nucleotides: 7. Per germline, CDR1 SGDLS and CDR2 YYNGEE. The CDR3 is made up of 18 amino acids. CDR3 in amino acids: CASSDGTSGGNYQETQYF. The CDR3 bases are TGTGCCAGCAGCGACGGGACTAGCGGGGGTAACTACCAAGAGACCCAGTACTTC.